Detailed here is one TCR beta chain. This may be a read error, as it is one base from a much larger clone. TCRdb independently ran MiXCR on the PCR reads; one entry per CDR3 protein. The sample lists approximately 680,000 distinct CDR3 sequences, about 25% seen once, with approximately 0.75% in the top ten. The sample comes from a study of molecular identifiers for immune sequencing clone quantification. Using a CD8+CD4-CCR7+CD45RA+ phenotype, naive CD8 T cells were sorted. Trimming pared 4 bases from V and 9 bases from J, leaving 16 bases between. Germline V CDR1 and CDR2: MGHRA, YSYEKL. The CDR3 extends over 13 amino acids.

This TCR was recovered from a human donor in good health. Some libraries in this study had Jurkat cell RNA spiked in. The V call is TRBV4-1, the J call TRBJ2-7, with a tentative D call TRBD2 (5 bases). Sequencing was performed on naive CD8+ T cells from blood, with Jurkat cell RNA spiked in. Sample subset: FACS-sorted CD8+CD4-CCR7+CD45RA+ naive T cells. Here the CDR3 DNA reads TGCGCCAGCAGCCTGAGCGGAGTCAACGTGCAGTACTTC. Protein product: CASSLSGVNVQYF.